The 26 T cell receptor beta chains listed next were all sequenced from one sample in a study of blood T cell repertoires in COVID-19. Data came from immunoSEQ multiplex PCR; TCRdb stores just in-frame clones and leaves some out. The sample has 40,000 to 50,000 clones; roughly 90% are singletons. Sequencing was carried out using peripheral blood. The receptors here all came from a human donor in a cohort sampled during active COVID-19.

The chain has TRBV4-1 and TRBJ2-7; possible D gene TRBD2, 6 bases. V lost 2 bases and J lost 5, with 22 bases in between. The CDR3 sequence is 17 residues long. CDR1 and CDR2 from the germline V gene are MGHRA and YSYEKL. The CDR3 DNA follows: TGCGCCAGCAGCCAACGGGACTCGGGGGTAATCTACGACGAGCAGTACTTC. It translates to CASSQRDSGVIYDEQYF.

This sequence joins TRBV7-9 and TRBJ2-1, with no clear D. The CDR3 runs 16 residues. Germline V gene sequence: CDR1 SEHNR, CDR2 FQNEAQ (reference sequence). Between the trimmed V and J ends, which lost 5 bases and 4 bases, there was a span of 18 bases. This chain's CDR3 is CASSNLGARTYNEQFF. The CDR3 DNA reads as TGTGCCAGCAGCAACCTAGGCGCAAGAACTTACAATGAGCAGTTCTTC.

The chain links TRBV29-1 to TRBJ1-5; D perhaps matches TRBD1 (5 bases). Per germline, CDR1 SQVTM and CDR2 ANQGSEA. The V and J ends lost 3 bases and 6 bases respectively, with 15 bases between them. The CDR3 loop spans 14 amino acids. CDR3 loop: CSVELGQGGQPQHF. CDR3 nucleotide sequence: TGCAGCGTTGAGCTCGGTCAGGGCGGTCAGCCCCAGCATTTT.

This rearrangement joins TRBV3-1 (or the pseudogene TRBV3-2) to TRBJ1-6, with 8 bases aligning to TRBD1. The CDR3 loop spans 20 amino acids. V was clipped by 4 bases and J by 6 bases; unmatched bases: 20. Germline V CDR1 and CDR2: LGHDT, YNNKEL (reference sequence). CDR3 nucleotide sequence: TGTGCCAGCAGCCGAGAAGCCGGGACAGGCCTCCGACGGTCTAATTCACCCCTCCACTTT. Its protein is CASSREAGTGLRRSNSPLHF.

The gene calls are TRBV7-8 and TRBJ1-1; 8 nucleotides line up with TRBD1. The CDR3 has 18 amino acids. With 4 bases clipped from V and 0 bases from J, the junction kept 13 bases outside the gene matches. Germline values: CDR1 SGHVS, CDR2 FQNEAQ. The CDR3 DNA is TGTGCCAGCAGCTCCAGTTACAGGGGGAATAGGGTGAACACTGAAGCTTTCTTT. It translates to CASSSSYRGNRVNTEAFF.

The V gene is TRBV7-9, the J gene TRBJ2-7; 7 bases match TRBD1. The CDR3 consists of 14 residues. Germline assignment: CDR1 SEHNR and CDR2 FQNEAQ (reference sequence). The V segment lost 2 bases and the J segment 3 bases; nucleotides outside the gene matches: 4. The CDR3 DNA reads as TGTGCCAGCAGCTTACCCGGGACAGACTACGAGCAGTACTTC. Translated: CASSLPGTDYEQYF.

The chain carries TRBV18 and TRBJ1-1; 9 bases fit TRBD1. The V gene end was trimmed by 5 bases and the J gene end by 2 bases; junction bases not matched to a gene: 6. The CDR3 is 15 residues long. The germline V gene encodes CDR1 KGHSH and CDR2 LQKENI. The CDR3 DNA is TGTGCCAGCTCATCACAGGGGGCCTCAAACACTGAAGCTTTCTTT. It codes for CASSSQGASNTEAFF.

The chain is built from TRBV19 and TRBJ2-5; 7 nucleotides agree with TRBD1. V lost 8 bases to trimming and J lost 5 bases; unmatched junction nucleotides: 17. The CDR3 covers 16 residues. From germline, CDR1 is LNHDA and CDR2 SQIVND (reference sequence). The CDR3 sequence is CASFFSPGGPHETQYF. CDR3 DNA sequence: TGTGCCAGTTTCTTTAGCCCAGGGGGTCCGCACGAGACCCAGTACTTC.

This chain uses TRBV5-6 with TRBJ2-5; 8 nucleotides line up with TRBD2. Trimming took 0 bases from V and 4 from J; bases not matched to a gene: 5. The germline CDR1 and CDR2 sequences are SGHDT and YYEEEE. CDR3 size: 15 residues. The CDR3 DNA reads as TGTGCCAGCAGCTTGGCGGGGACTAGTAGAGAGACCCAGTACTTC. Amino acid sequence: CASSLAGTSRETQYF.

This rearrangement joins TRBV2 to TRBJ2-3; possible D gene TRBD2, 6 bases. The germline gives CDR1 SNHLY, CDR2 FYNNEI. The length of the CDR3 is 15 residues. V shed 1 base and J shed 0 bases, with 8 bases lying between them. The CDR3, as DNA: TGTGCCAGCAGTGAAGGTGGGACTAGCACAGATACGCAGTATTTT. It codes for CASSEGGTSTDTQYF.

The chain employs TRBV3-1 (or the pseudogene TRBV3-2) and TRBJ1-5, with D tentatively TRBD1 (5 bases). V dropped 5 bases and J dropped 4 bases, with 18 bases sitting between them. The CDR3 sequence is 16 residues long. CDR1 LGHDT and CDR2 YNNKEL come from the germline V gene (reference sequence). The CDR3 loop reads CASSYDVEGRNQPQHF. Written as DNA, the CDR3 is TGTGCCAGCAGCTACGACGTGGAGGGACGGAATCAGCCCCAGCATTTT.

V usage is TRBV5-5 and J usage is TRBJ2-3; 8 nucleotides agree with TRBD1. The V gene end was trimmed by 0 bases and the J gene end by 6 bases; junction bases not matched to a gene: 6. The germline gives CDR1 SGHKS, CDR2 YYEKEE (reference sequence). This CDR3 comprises 15 residues. The CDR3 region is CASSLVTGVQDTQYF. DNA of the CDR3: TGTGCCAGCAGCTTGGTGACAGGGGTCCAGGATACGCAGTATTTT.

The chain links TRBV6-1 to TRBJ2-2; D not certain. This CDR3 is built from 13 residues. Per the germline V gene, CDR1 is MNHNS and CDR2 is SASEGT. With 0 bases removed from V and 7 bases from J, the gap between germline ends came to 6 bases. CDR3 protein: CASSEASLGELFF. Here the CDR3 DNA reads TGTGCCAGCAGTGAAGCGTCTCTCGGGGAGCTGTTTTTT.

The chain recombines TRBV27 with TRBJ2-7; 10 positions match TRBD2. The CDR3 contains 16 residues. Trimming took 2 bases from V and 1 from J; bases not matched to a gene: 5. In germline, CDR1 is MNHEY, CDR2 SMNVEV (reference sequence). CDR3 DNA: TGTGCCAGCAGTTTAACCGGGACTAGCGTATCCTACGAGCAGTACTTC. Translating it yields CASSLTGTSVSYEQYF.

The chain carries TRBV6-6 and TRBJ1-5; 8 positions agree with TRBD1. Germline trimming cut 5 bases from V and 0 bases from J; bases unmatched to any gene: 9. The CDR3 length is 17 residues. The germline V gene encodes CDR1 MNHNY and CDR2 SVGAGI (reference sequence). Written as DNA, the CDR3 is TGTGCCAGCAGTCCCCGGACAGGGTTCAATAGCAATCAGCCCCAGCATTTT. Amino acid sequence: CASSPRTGFNSNQPQHF.

J is TRBJ2-3 and V is TRBV9, with TRBD1 matching over 7 bases. Germline trimming cut 4 bases from V and 7 bases from J; bases unmatched to any gene: 12. CDR1 is SGDLS, CDR2 YYNGEE, per germline. The CDR3 contains 15 residues. This CDR3 reads CASSNIPRTGHTQYF. The CDR3 DNA is TGTGCCAGCAGCAACATACCACGGACAGGACATACGCAGTATTTT.

The chain carries TRBV28 and TRBJ1-5, with unresolved D. The V gene's germline CDR1 is MDHEN and CDR2 SYDVKM. CDR3 size: 14 residues. Between the trimmed V and J ends, which lost 6 bases and 1 base, there was a span of 10 bases. The CDR3 loop reads CASSPERSNQPQHF. In DNA form, the CDR3 reads TGTGCCAGCAGCCCGGAGCGGAGCAATCAGCCCCAGCATTTT.

A single count supports this clone. V gene TRBV24-1 combines with J gene TRBJ2-5; tentatively, D is TRBD2 (6 bases). The germline gives CDR1 KGHDR, CDR2 SFDVKD. The CDR3 runs 14 residues. Trimming pared 0 bases from V and 2 bases from J, leaving 6 bases between. The CDR3 DNA sequence: TGTGCCACCAGTGATTTGGGGGGGCAAGAGACCCAGTACTTC. It codes for CATSDLGGQETQYF.

The chain couples TRBV5-8 to TRBJ1-2; D gene ambiguous. The CDR3 sequence is 12 residues long. CDR1 and CDR2 (germline): SGHTS, YDEGEE. V was pared by 4 bases and J by 8 bases, with 12 bases between. The CDR3 sequence: CASSPQRGGYTF. DNA of the CDR3: TGTGCCAGCAGCCCCCAGCGAGGGGGCTACACCTTC.

This rearrangement joins TRBV9 to TRBJ1-2, with 9 nucleotides matching TRBD1. The CDR3 length is 17 residues. The junction had 11 bases not matched to a gene; V was cut back by 4 bases and J by 1 base. Per the germline V gene, CDR1 is SGDLS and CDR2 is YYNGEE. The CDR3, as DNA: TGTGCCAGCAGCCCGCAGGACAGGGGTTGGGATAACTATGGCTACACCTTC. Protein sequence: CASSPQDRGWDNYGYTF.

The chain employs TRBV6-5 and TRBJ1-2; TRBD1 might be the D (6 bases). Germline-derived CDR1 and CDR2 are MNHEY and SVGAGI. The CDR3 contains 14 residues. Trimming shortened V by 4 bases and J by 4 bases, and 13 bases separated the two germline ends. As DNA, the CDR3 is TGTGCCAGCAGTTTGGACAGTCTCTCCTATGGCTACACCTTC. This gives the protein CASSLDSLSYGYTF.

This chain joins TRBV11-2 and TRBJ2-7; the D gene is possibly TRBD2 (6 bases). Germline values: CDR1 SGHAT, CDR2 FQNNGV. This CDR3 has 13 residues. V dropped 5 bases and J dropped 4 bases, with 12 bases sitting between them. In DNA form, the CDR3 reads TGTGCCAGCAGCGGGACTTCTGGATACGAGCAGTACGTC. This codes for CASSGTSGYEQYV.

V usage is TRBV5-5 and J usage is TRBJ1-4, with D possibly TRBD1 on 6 matching bases. Germline V lookup: CDR1 SGHKS, CDR2 YYEKEE (reference sequence). V lost 3 bases and J 3 bases, leaving 9 bases between the germline ends. This CDR3 is built from 14 residues. CDR3 region: CASSWDTANEKLFF. The CDR3 DNA sequence: TGTGCCAGCAGCTGGGACACGGCTAATGAAAAACTGTTTTTT.

This chain links TRBV9 with TRBJ1-3; D not resolved. CDR1 and CDR2 (germline): SGDLS, YYNGEE. CDR3 length: 14 residues. V shed 0 bases and J shed 0 bases, with 4 bases lying between them. The CDR3 DNA sequence: TGTGCCAGCAGCGTAGACAGCTCTGGAAACACCATATATTTT. Translation gives CASSVDSSGNTIYF.

The chain recombines TRBV28 with TRBJ2-7; 14 bases are shared with TRBD2. There are 17 residues in the CDR3. The V gene end was trimmed by 6 bases and the J gene end by 7 bases; junction bases not matched to a gene: 14. Looked up from germline, CDR1 is MDHEN and CDR2 is SYDVKM. Written as DNA, the CDR3 is TGTGCCAGCAGCACTCTAAGGGGACTAGCGGGAGTGGGGGAGCAGTACTTC. It specifies CASSTLRGLAGVGEQYF.

The V and J genes are TRBV9 and TRBJ1-3; D not certain. CDR1 is SGDLS and CDR2 is YYNGEE in the germline V gene. The CDR3 runs 16 residues. Trimming removed 1 base from V and 1 base from J, with 12 bases in between. The CDR3 here is CASSVSGGFSGNTIYF. The CDR3, as DNA: TGTGCCAGCAGCGTATCGGGTGGATTTTCTGGAAACACCATATATTTT.